These 15 T cell receptor beta chains originate from one sample sequenced in a study of T cell responses to AZD1222 COVID-19 vaccine. Sequenced by immunoSEQ multiplex PCR; TCRdb stores in-frame clones only, minus some. The sample contains 95,000 to 150,000 clones, 85% to 95% of which appear only once. The sequences come from peripheral blood, collected on day 0 of AZD1222 vaccination. The receptors were gathered from an adult in good health.

The chain links TRBV27 to TRBJ1-1; D perhaps matches TRBD1 (5 bases). V was pared by 5 bases and J by 6 bases, with 13 bases between. This CDR3 is built from 13 residues. The germline gives CDR1 MNHEY, CDR2 SMNVEV (reference sequence). The DNA for the CDR3 is TGTGCCAGCAGTCCCGTCGACAGCCCTGAAGCTTTCTTT. Translation: CASSPVDSPEAFF.

The CDR3 sequence is CASSLAPDLRDTEAFF. The CDR3 nucleotides read TGCGCCAGCAGCTTGGCCCCAGACTTGCGGGACACTGAAGCTTTCTTT. The chain joins TRBV5-1 to TRBJ1-1; D remains unclear. The germline CDR1 and CDR2 sequences are SGHRS and YFSETQ. V lost 0 bases and J lost 3, with 15 bases in between. The CDR3 consists of 16 residues.

The chain uses TRBV28 and TRBJ1-3; 9 bases align to TRBD1. Germline lookup yields CDR1 MDHEN and CDR2 SYDVKM. The CDR3 is made up of 18 amino acids. V was pared by 4 bases and J by 1 base, with 11 bases of the junction left unmatched. For the CDR3, the DNA is TGTGCCAGCAGTTCTCCGGGTGGGACAGGGTTTTCTGGAAACACCATATATTTT. This sequence encodes CASSSPGGTGFSGNTIYF. Looking up the rest from reference TRBV28 and TRBJ1-3 gives the full variable domain: DVKVTQSSRYLVKRTGEKVFLECVQDMDHENMFWYRQDPGLGLRLIYFSYDVKMKEKGDIPEGYSVSREKKERFSLILESASTNQTSMYLCASSSPGGTGFSGNTIYFGEGSWLTVV.

J is TRBJ2-7 and V is TRBV6-2 or TRBV6-3; 14 nucleotides align to TRBD2. Germline assignment: CDR1 MNHEY and CDR2 SVGEGT. V gave up 0 bases and J gave up 2 bases; unmatched junction bases: 3. This CDR3 is 17 amino acids long. In DNA form, the CDR3 reads TGTGCCAGCAGTTACTCCCGACTAGCGGGAGGGACCTACGAGCAGTACGTC. This codes for CASSYSRLAGGTYEQYV.

Only a few counts were recorded for this clone. The chain has TRBV4-1 and TRBJ2-7; TRBD1 matches at 7 bases. The CDR3 length is 17 residues. V gave up 1 base and J gave up 4 bases; unmatched junction bases: 13. Germline V gene sequence: CDR1 MGHRA, CDR2 YSYEKL. The CDR3 DNA sequence: TGCGCCAGCAGCCAAGTCGGGCGGAGTAGGGGGCGATACGAGCAGTACTTC. Translating it yields CASSQVGRSRGRYEQYF.

CDR3: CASRVQGSYGYTF. As DNA, the CDR3 is TGTGCCAGCAGGGTCCAGGGGAGCTATGGCTACACCTTC. The gene calls are TRBV6-5 and TRBJ1-2, with D perhaps TRBD1 (6 bases). CDR1 and CDR2 (germline): MNHEY, SVGAGI. The CDR3 has 13 amino acids. Trimming left V 6 bases short and J 4 bases short, with 12 bases between.

The gene calls are TRBV3-1 (or the pseudogene TRBV3-2) and TRBJ1-2, with D possibly TRBD1 on 6 matching bases. Germline CDR1 LGHDT, CDR2 YNNKEL (reference sequence). V was pared by 6 bases and J by 8 bases, with 22 bases between. The CDR3 is 15 residues long. CDR3: CASSSWTALKGGYTF. For the CDR3, the DNA is TGTGCCAGCAGTTCCTGGACAGCACTAAAAGGAGGCTACACCTTC.

The chain couples TRBV7-8 to TRBJ1-2, with 7 nucleotides matching TRBD1. Germline CDR1 and CDR2: SGHVS and FQNEAQ. The J segment lost 8 bases and the V segment lost 4 bases, leaving 13 bases of the junction unmatched. The CDR3 sequence is 15 residues long. The DNA for the CDR3 is TGTGCCAGCAGCTCCAGGACAGGCACGCTGTCCGGCTACACCTTC. Its protein product is CASSSRTGTLSGYTF. Full variable domain (remainder filled in from reference TRBV7-8 and TRBJ1-2): GAGVSQSPRYKVAKRGQDVALRCDPISGHVSLFWYQQALGQGPEFLTYFQNEAQLDKSGLPSDRFFAERPEGSVSTLKIQRTQQEDSAVYLCASSSRTGTLSGYTFGSGTRLTVV.

V gene TRBV5-4 combines with J gene TRBJ1-6; 8 bases are a match to TRBD1. CDR1 is SGHNT and CDR2 is YYREEE in the germline V gene (reference sequence). This CDR3 is built from 16 residues. After removal of 3 bases from V and 12 bases from J, the junction contained 14 bases not matched to a gene. The CDR3 nucleotides read TGTGCCAGCAGCTCCCAGGGGGCTAGTACCCTTGGACCCCTCCACTTT. It specifies CASSSQGASTLGPLHF. Together with reference TRBV5-4 and TRBJ1-6, the CDR3 gives the full variable domain: ETGVTQSPTHLIKTRGQQVTLRCSSQSGHNTVSWYQQALGQGPQFIFQYYREEENGRGNFPPRFSGLQFPNYSSELNVNALELDDSALYLCASSSQGASTLGPLHFGNGTRLTVT.

The gene calls are TRBV19 and TRBJ1-4, with D tentatively TRBD1 (6 bases). CDR3 length: 15 residues. CDR1 and CDR2 from the germline V gene are LNHDA and SQIVND (reference sequence). Trimming shortened V by 3 bases and J by 11 bases, and 19 bases separated the two germline ends. The CDR3 coding sequence is TGTGCCAGTAGTATGACAGGACAGAGGGGCGCTAAACTGTTTTTT. Its protein is CASSMTGQRGAKLFF.

The chain's CDR3 is CASSFLAGNEQFF. The CDR3, as DNA: TGTGCCAGCAGTTTTCTAGCGGGGAACGAGCAGTTCTTC. The chain combines TRBV12-3 or TRBV12-4 with TRBJ2-1; 9 bases are a match to TRBD2. The J segment lost 10 bases and the V segment lost 3 bases, leaving 4 bases of the junction unmatched. This CDR3 comprises 13 residues.

V gene TRBV2 combines with J gene TRBJ2-1, with D possibly being TRBD2 (5 bases). Germline V gene lookup returns CDR1 SNHLY and CDR2 FYNNEI. V lost 2 bases, J lost 1 base, and 18 bases lay in between. The CDR3 spans 18 residues. The CDR3 nucleotides read TGTGCCAGCAGTGAATCTGGCGCGGGTTCGGGGTCCTACAATGAGCAGTTCTTC. Translated, it gives CASSESGAGSGSYNEQFF. The full variable domain, with the rest looked up from reference TRBV2 and TRBJ2-1, is EPEVTQTPSHQVTQMGQEVILRCVPISNHLYFYWYRQILGQKVEFLVSFYNNEISEKSEIFDDQFSVERPDGSNFTLKIRSTKLEDSAMYFCASSESGAGSGSYNEQFFGPGTRLTVL.

V and J are TRBV5-1 and TRBJ2-1, with 11 bases identical to TRBD2. The CDR3 extends over 18 amino acids. Germline CDR1 reads SGHRS; CDR2 reads YFSETQ. The ends lost 3 bases at V and 0 bases at J; junction bases unmatched: 8. CDR3 region: CASSWASSGRGSYNEQFF. CDR3 bases: TGCGCCAGCAGCTGGGCCAGTAGCGGGAGGGGCTCCTACAATGAGCAGTTCTTC.

For the CDR3, the DNA is TGTGCCTGGAACCCTACGTGGGGGCAGGCTACTGCAACAGATACGCAGTATTTT. This sequence encodes CAWNPTWGQATATDTQYF. The chain recombines TRBV30 with TRBJ2-3; weak D call: TRBD1 (6 bases). The V end lost 4 bases, the J end lost 3 bases, and 26 bases lay between the germline ends. This CDR3 comprises 18 residues. The germline V gene encodes CDR1 GTSNPN and CDR2 SVGIG (reference sequence).

This clone is a singleton in its sample. This sequence joins TRBV30 and TRBJ1-1, with D perhaps TRBD1 (5 bases). V gave up 0 bases and J gave up 4 bases, with 9 bases separating them. Germline V lookup: CDR1 GTSNPN, CDR2 SVGIG (reference sequence). The CDR3 is made up of 13 amino acids. The CDR3 DNA reads TGTGCCTGGAGTGTTCACGGGACCACTGAAGCTTTCTTT. This encodes CAWSVHGTTEAFF.